Below, 14 T cell receptor beta chains from the same sample are listed, as sequenced in a study of regulatory T cells in long-lasting Graves disease. Libraries of TCR beta came from iRepertoire HTBI primers plus Arm-PCR of CDR3 regions. One entry per CDR3 protein results from TCRdb running MiXCR on the multiplex PCR reads. The repertoire consists of roughly 560,000 distinct CDR3 sequences, with 12% occurring once and the leading ten covering more than 8%. As to time point: newly diagnosed GD, antithyroid drugs for less than 3 months. The TCR library was made from RNA that had been extracted from PBMCs in TRIzol. The same sample was also studied in work on T cells in Graves' hyperthyroidism and ophthalmopathy.

This sample comprised peripheral blood mononuclear cells (PBMCs), obtained at new diagnosis, from a patient treated with antithyroid drugs. These receptors were collected from a woman under 40 with Graves disease.

This clonotype occurred many times. This may arise from a read error, as a much more abundant clone is one base away. The CDR3 DNA reads TGTGCCAGCAGTGAGCACAATGAGCAGTTCTTC. It codes for CASSEHNEQFF. The chain has TRBV7-9 and TRBJ2-1; no clear D. The V and J ends lost 6 bases and 5 bases respectively, with 5 bases between them. The length of the CDR3 is 11 residues. CDR1 and CDR2 from the germline V gene are SEHNR and FQNEAQ (reference sequence).

At least ten counts were recorded for this clonotype. The gene calls are TRBV20-1 and TRBJ2-7, with TRBD2 as a possible D gene (6 bases). The CDR3 loop spans 15 amino acids. Germline V gene lookup returns CDR1 DFQATT and CDR2 SNEGSKA (reference sequence). V lost 1 base, J lost 6 bases, and 19 bases lay in between. The CDR3 spells CSARVSGALSGEQYF. CDR3 bases: TGCAGTGCTAGAGTCTCGGGAGCTTTGTCTGGCGAGCAGTACTTC.

Worth noting for this clonotype: Just one base apart from a much larger clone, this may be a read error. No conserved phenylalanine or tryptophan ends this CDR3, so it is likely a read error. The V and J genes are TRBV18 and TRBJ2-1; TRBD2 matches at 7 bases. Germline CDR1 reads KGHSH; CDR2 reads LQKENI. V shed 6 bases, J shed 4 bases, and the junction held 6 bases outside the gene matches. The CDR3 consists of 14 residues. In DNA, the CDR3 is TGTGCCAGCTCCGGGACTATTGGGTACAATGAGCAGTTCATC. Protein: CASSGTIGYNEQFI.

This clonotype showed up many times. The chain carries TRBV12-3 or TRBV12-4 and TRBJ2-2; maybe TRBD1 (6 bases). V was shortened by 3 bases and J by 0 bases, with 17 bases between the two germline ends. The CDR3 runs 18 residues. The CDR3 DNA is TGTGCCAGCAGTTTTCGCTCTTTGGGACAAGCGAACACCGGGGAGCTGTTTTTT. Translation gives CASSFRSLGQANTGELFF.

This clonotype was observed many times. This sequence joins TRBV7-9 and TRBJ2-1; the D is unclear. The CDR3 covers 13 residues. Germline lookup yields CDR1 SEHNR and CDR2 FQNEAQ (reference sequence). Trimming shortened V by 6 bases and J by 7 bases, and 13 bases separated the two germline ends. The CDR3 here is CASSPPVGNEQFF. The CDR3 DNA reads as TGTGCCAGCAGTCCCCCGGTGGGGAATGAGCAGTTCTTC.

For this clonotype: Just one base apart from a much larger clone, this may be a read error. The rearrangement links TRBV4-1 to TRBJ1-4; 12 bases align to TRBD1. The CDR3 is 14 amino acids. The germline V gene has CDR1 MGHRA and CDR2 YSYEKL. Trimming cost V 5 bases and J 12 bases; bases outside gene matches: 7. The CDR3 reads CASSSGTGGEELFF. For the CDR3, the DNA is TGCGCCAGCAGCTCTGGGACAGGGGGCGAAGAACTGTTTTTT.

The chain couples TRBV5-6 to TRBJ2-7; D not resolved. V was cut by 4 bases and J by 1 base, with 15 bases left in between. This CDR3 is 15 amino acids long. CDR1 SGHDT and CDR2 YYEEEE come from the germline V gene. The CDR3 nucleotides are TGTGCCAGCAGCCCTACCGCCGGGCGATCCTACGAGCAGTACTTC. Protein sequence: CASSPTAGRSYEQYF. Combining the CDR3 with reference TRBV5-6 and TRBJ2-7 gives the whole variable domain DAGVTQSPTHLIKTRGQQVTLRCSPKSGHDTVSWYQQALGQGPQFIFQYYEEEERQRGNFPDRFSGHQFPNYSSELNVNALLLGDSALYLCASSPTAGRSYEQYFGPGTRLTVT.

CDR3 sequence reads: CASSQGRRVDGNTIYF. CDR3 sequence (DNA): TGTGCCAGCAGCCAAGGTCGAAGGGTAGACGGAAACACCATATATTTT. The chain carries TRBV4-2 and TRBJ1-3; D call uncertain. Trimming took off 1 base at V and 4 bases at J, with 14 bases between the two ends. The germline V gene has CDR1 LGHNA and CDR2 YNFKEQ. The length of the CDR3 is 16 residues.

The chain recombines TRBV5-1 with TRBJ2-4; either TRBD1 or TRBD2 may fit D (5 bases each). The CDR3 runs 14 residues. Germline V lookup: CDR1 SGHRS, CDR2 YFSETQ. V was cut by 1 base and J by 6 bases, with 11 bases left in between. CDR3 region: CASSLIGDLNIQYF. The CDR3 bases are TGCGCCAGCAGCTTGATCGGGGACCTAAACATTCAGTACTTC.

This clonotype has ten or more counts. The genes are TRBV5-4 and TRBJ1-6; tentative D call: TRBD1 (6 bases). Per the germline V gene, CDR1 is SGHNT and CDR2 is YYREEE (reference sequence). The germline V and J ends were trimmed by 5 bases and 9 bases, with 15 bases remaining between them. The CDR3 totals 14 residues. In DNA, the CDR3 is TGTGCCAGCAGTTCGACAGGCGGGCGTTCACCCCTCCACTTT. Encoded protein: CASSSTGGRSPLHF.

This clonotype came up many times. The chain has TRBV30 and TRBJ2-3; 11 bases map to TRBD2. The V and J ends lost 0 bases and 5 bases, in that order; junction bases with no gene match: 13. CDR3 size: 18 residues. CDR1 is GTSNPN and CDR2 is SVGIG in the germline V gene (reference sequence). The CDR3 DNA is TGTGCCTGGAGTGTGGTGTTGAGACTAGCGGGAAGGATAGATACGCAGTATTTT. This sequence encodes CAWSVVLRLAGRIDTQYF.

The chain links TRBV5-8 to TRBJ2-7, with 7 bases that match TRBD2. V lost 4 bases, J lost 1 base, and 8 bases stayed unmatched. This CDR3 is built from 15 residues. Germline V gene lookup returns CDR1 SGHTS and CDR2 YDEGEE. This CDR3 is CASSRTGGRSYEQYF. The CDR3 nucleotides are TGTGCCAGCAGCCGGACGGGAGGCCGATCCTACGAGCAGTACTTC.

This clonotype has at least ten counts. This chain uses TRBV10-3 with TRBJ2-5, with TRBD1 identical over 8 bases. Per the germline V gene, CDR1 is ENHRY and CDR2 is SYGVKD. The CDR3 covers 14 residues. V trimming: 6 bases; J trimming: 4 bases; junction bases outside the gene matches: 7. The CDR3 spells CAIRLGQGAETQYF. The CDR3 DNA is TGTGCCATCAGATTGGGGCAGGGGGCAGAGACCCAGTACTTC.

This clonotype was seen ten or more times. This chain joins TRBV6-2 or TRBV6-3 and TRBJ2-1; the D call may be TRBD1 or TRBD2 (5 bases each). Trimming left V 6 bases short and J 11 bases short, with 20 bases between. In germline, CDR1 is MNHEY, CDR2 SVGEGT. The CDR3 is made up of 14 amino acids. This chain's CDR3 is CASRQTRPGAKQFF. CDR3 sequence (DNA): TGTGCCAGCAGGCAAACACGACCCGGGGCTAAGCAGTTCTTC.